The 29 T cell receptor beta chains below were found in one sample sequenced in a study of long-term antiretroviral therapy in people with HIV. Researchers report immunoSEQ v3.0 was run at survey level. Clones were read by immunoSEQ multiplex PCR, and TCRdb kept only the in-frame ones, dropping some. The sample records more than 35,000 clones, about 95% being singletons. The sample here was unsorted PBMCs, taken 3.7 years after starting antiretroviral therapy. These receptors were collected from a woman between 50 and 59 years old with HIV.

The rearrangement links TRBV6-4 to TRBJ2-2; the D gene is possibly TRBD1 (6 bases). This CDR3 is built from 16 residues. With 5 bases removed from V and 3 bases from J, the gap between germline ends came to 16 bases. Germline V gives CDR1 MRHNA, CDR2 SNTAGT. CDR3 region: CASSPEAGAYTGELFF. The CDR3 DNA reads TGTGCCAGCAGTCCCGAAGCAGGGGCTTACACCGGGGAGCTGTTTTTT.

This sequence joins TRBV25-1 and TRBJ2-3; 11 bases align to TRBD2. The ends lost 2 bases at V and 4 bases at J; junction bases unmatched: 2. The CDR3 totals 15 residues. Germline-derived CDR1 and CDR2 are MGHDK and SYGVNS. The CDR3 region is CASSELAGGADTQYF. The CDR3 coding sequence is TGTGCCAGCAGTGAACTAGCGGGGGGTGCAGATACGCAGTATTTT.

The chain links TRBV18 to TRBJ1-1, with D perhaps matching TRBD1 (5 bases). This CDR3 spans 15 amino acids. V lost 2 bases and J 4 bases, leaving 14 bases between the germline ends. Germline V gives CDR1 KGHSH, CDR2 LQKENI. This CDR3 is CASSPLSGGGTEAFF. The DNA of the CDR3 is TGTGCCAGCTCACCATTGTCCGGGGGGGGCACTGAAGCTTTCTTT.

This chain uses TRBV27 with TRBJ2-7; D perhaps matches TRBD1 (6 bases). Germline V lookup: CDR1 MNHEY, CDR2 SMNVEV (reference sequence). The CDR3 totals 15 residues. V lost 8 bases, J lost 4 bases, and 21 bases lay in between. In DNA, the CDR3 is TGTGCCAGCCGCGAACCCGGGACACCCTCGTACGAGCAGTACTTC. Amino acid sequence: CASREPGTPSYEQYF.

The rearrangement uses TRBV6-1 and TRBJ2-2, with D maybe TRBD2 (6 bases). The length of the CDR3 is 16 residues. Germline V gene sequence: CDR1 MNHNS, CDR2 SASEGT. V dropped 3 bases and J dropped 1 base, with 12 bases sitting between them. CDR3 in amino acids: CASSEASALNTGELFF. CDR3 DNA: TGTGCCAGCAGTGAGGCTAGCGCCCTGAACACCGGGGAGCTGTTTTTT.

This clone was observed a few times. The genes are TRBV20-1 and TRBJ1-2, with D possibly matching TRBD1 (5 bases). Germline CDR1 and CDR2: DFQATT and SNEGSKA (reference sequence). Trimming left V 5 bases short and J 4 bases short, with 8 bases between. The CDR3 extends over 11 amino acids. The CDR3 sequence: CSAGAGYGYTF. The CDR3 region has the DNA TGCAGTGCTGGGGCGGGCTATGGCTACACCTTC.

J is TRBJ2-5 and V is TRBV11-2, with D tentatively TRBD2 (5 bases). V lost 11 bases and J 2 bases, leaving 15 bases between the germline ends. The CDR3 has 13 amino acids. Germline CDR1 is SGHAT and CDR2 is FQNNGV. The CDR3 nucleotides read TGTGCCTCGAGTCGGGGTGTTCAAGAGACCCAGTACTTC. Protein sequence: CASSRGVQETQYF.

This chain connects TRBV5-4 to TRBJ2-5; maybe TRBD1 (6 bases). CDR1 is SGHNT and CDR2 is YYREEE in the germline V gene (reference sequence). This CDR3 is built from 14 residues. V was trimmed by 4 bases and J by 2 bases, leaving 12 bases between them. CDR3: CASSTTGTQETQYF. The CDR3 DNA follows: TGTGCCAGCAGCACCACCGGGACACAAGAGACCCAGTACTTC.

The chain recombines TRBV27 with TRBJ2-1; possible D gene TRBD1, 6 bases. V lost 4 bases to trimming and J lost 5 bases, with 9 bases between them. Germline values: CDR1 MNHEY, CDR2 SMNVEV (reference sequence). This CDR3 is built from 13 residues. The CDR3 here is CASSYTGNNEQFF. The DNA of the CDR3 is TGTGCCAGCAGTTACACAGGGAACAATGAGCAGTTCTTC.

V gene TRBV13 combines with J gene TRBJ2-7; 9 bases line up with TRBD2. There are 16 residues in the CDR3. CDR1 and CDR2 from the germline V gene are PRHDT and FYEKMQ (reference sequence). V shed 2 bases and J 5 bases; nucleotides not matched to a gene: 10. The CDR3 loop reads CASSLRRRGGADEQYF. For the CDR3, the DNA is TGTGCCAGCAGCTTACGGCGGCGGGGGGGCGCCGACGAGCAGTACTTC.

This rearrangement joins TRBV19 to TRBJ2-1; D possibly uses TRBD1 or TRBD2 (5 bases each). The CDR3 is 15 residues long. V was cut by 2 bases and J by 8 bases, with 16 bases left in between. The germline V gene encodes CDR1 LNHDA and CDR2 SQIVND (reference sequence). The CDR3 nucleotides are TGTGCCAGTAGTATAAAGGGGACGCCAGCCGATGAGCAGTTCTTC. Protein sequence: CASSIKGTPADEQFF.

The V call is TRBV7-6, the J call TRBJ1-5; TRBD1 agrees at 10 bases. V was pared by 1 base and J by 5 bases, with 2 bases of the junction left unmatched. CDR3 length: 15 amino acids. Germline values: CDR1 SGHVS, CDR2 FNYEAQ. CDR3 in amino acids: CASSLGTGGDQPQHF. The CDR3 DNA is TGTGCCAGCAGCTTAGGGACAGGGGGAGATCAGCCCCAGCATTTT. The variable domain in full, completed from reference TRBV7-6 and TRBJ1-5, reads GAGVSQSPRYKVTKRGQDVALRCDPISGHVSLYWYRQALGQGPEFLTYFNYEAQQDKSGLPNDRFSAERPEGSISTLTIQRTEQRDSAMYRCASSLGTGGDQPQHFGDGTRLSIL.

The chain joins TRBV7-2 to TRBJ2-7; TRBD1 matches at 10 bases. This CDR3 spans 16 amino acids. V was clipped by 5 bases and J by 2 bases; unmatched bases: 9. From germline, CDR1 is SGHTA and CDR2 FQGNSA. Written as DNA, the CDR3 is TGTGCCAGCAGCCTGGGGACAGGGGTCGCCCCCTACGAGCAGTACTTC. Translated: CASSLGTGVAPYEQYF.

CDR3 DNA sequence: TGTGCCAGCAGCGCTTCTAGCGGGGCAGGAGAGACCCAGTACTTC. As protein: CASSASSGAGETQYF. This chain connects TRBV7-3 to TRBJ2-5; 9 bases are shared with TRBD2. V was pared by 5 bases and J by 4 bases, with 8 bases of the junction left unmatched. The germline V gene encodes CDR1 SGHTA and CDR2 FQGTGA. This CDR3 comprises 15 residues.

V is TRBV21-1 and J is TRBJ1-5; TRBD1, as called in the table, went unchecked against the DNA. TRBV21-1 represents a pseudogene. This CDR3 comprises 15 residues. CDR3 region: CASSPLDSYNQPQHF. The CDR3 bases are TGTGCCAGCAGTCCATTAGACAGTTACAATCAGCCCCAGCATTTT.

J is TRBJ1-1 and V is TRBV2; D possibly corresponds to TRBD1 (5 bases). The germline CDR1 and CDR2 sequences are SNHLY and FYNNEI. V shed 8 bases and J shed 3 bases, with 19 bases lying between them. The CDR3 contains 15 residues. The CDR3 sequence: CASRLLQAADTEAFF. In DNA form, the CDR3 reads TGTGCCAGCCGCCTACTACAGGCTGCGGACACTGAAGCTTTCTTT. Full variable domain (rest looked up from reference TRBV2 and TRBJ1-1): EPEVTQTPSHQVTQMGQEVILRCVPISNHLYFYWYRQILGQKVEFLVSFYNNEISEKSEIFDDQFSVERPDGSNFTLKIRSTKLEDSAMYFCASRLLQAADTEAFFGQGTRLTVV.

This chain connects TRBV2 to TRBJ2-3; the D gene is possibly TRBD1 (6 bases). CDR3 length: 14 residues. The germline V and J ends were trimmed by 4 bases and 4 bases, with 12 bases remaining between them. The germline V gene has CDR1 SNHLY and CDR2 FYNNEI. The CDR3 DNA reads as TGTGCCAGCAGTGTCGGCACAGGGCCAGATACGCAGTATTTT. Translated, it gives CASSVGTGPDTQYF.

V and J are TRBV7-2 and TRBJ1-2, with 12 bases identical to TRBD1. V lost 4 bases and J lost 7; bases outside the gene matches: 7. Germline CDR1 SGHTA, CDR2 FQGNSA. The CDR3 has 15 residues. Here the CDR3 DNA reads TGTGCCAGCAGCTACACCGGGACAGGGGGCGTTGGCTACACCTTC. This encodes CASSYTGTGGVGYTF.

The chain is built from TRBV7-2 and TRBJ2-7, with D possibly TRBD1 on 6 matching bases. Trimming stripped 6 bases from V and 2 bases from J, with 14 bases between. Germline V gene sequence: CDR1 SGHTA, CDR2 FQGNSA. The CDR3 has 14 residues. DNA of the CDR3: TGTGCCAGCAGGAGGCCAGGGGAAACCTACGAGCAGTACTTC. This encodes CASRRPGETYEQYF.

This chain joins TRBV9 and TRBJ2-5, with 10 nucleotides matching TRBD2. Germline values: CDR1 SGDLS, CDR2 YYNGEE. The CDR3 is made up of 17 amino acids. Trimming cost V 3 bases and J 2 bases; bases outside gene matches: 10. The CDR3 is CASSGGNSGGQQETQYF. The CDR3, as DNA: TGTGCCAGCAGCGGAGGAAATAGCGGGGGGCAACAAGAGACCCAGTACTTC.

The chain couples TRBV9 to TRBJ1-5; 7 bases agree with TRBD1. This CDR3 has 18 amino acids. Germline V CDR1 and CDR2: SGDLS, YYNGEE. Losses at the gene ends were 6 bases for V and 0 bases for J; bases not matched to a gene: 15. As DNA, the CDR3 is TGTGCCAGCATGGGTAAAATCATTAACAGGGGTAGCAATCAGCCCCAGCATTTT. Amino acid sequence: CASMGKIINRGSNQPQHF.

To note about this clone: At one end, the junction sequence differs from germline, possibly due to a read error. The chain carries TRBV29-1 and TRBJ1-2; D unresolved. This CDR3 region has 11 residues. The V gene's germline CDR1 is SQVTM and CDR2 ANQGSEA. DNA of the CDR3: TGCAGCGTGGAAGTTAACTATGGCTACACCTTC. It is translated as CSVEVNYGYTF.

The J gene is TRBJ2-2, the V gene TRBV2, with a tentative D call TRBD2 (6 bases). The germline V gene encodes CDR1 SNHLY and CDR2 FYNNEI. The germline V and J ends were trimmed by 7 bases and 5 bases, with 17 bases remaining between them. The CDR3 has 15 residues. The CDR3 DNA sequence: TGTGCCAGCACTTTACAGATGGGGGGTACCGGGGAGCTGTTTTTT. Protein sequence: CASTLQMGGTGELFF.

The CDR3 bases are TGTGCCAGCAGTGGTTTCACAAACACTGAAGCTTTCTTT. Its protein product is CASSGFTNTEAFF. The genes are TRBV2 and TRBJ1-1; unclear D gene. The CDR3 loop spans 13 amino acids. CDR1 SNHLY and CDR2 FYNNEI come from the germline V gene. Trimming cost V 4 bases and J 2 bases, with 8 bases left between them.

Here the CDR3 reads CAISESRTGKETQYF. The CDR3 coding sequence is TGTGCCATCAGTGAGTCTCGGACAGGGAAAGAGACCCAGTACTTC. The chain joins TRBV10-3 to TRBJ2-5, with 8 positions matching TRBD1. With 0 bases clipped from V and 3 bases from J, the junction kept 3 bases outside the gene matches. CDR1 and CDR2 (germline): ENHRY, SYGVKD. This CDR3 comprises 15 residues.

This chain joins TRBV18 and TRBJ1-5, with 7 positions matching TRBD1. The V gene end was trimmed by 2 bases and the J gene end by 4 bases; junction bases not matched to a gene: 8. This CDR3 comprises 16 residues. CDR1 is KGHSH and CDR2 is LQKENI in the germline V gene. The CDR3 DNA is TGTGCCAGCTCACCAAAACAGGGGTCTCTAAATCAGCCCCAGCATTTT. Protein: CASSPKQGSLNQPQHF.

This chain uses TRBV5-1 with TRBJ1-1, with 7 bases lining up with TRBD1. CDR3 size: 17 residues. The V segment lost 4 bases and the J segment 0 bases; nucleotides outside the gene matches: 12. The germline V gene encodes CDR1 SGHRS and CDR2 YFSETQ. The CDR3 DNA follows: TGCGCCAGCAGCCCGGACAGGCCGGGACAAATGAACACTGAAGCTTTCTTT. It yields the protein CASSPDRPGQMNTEAFF.

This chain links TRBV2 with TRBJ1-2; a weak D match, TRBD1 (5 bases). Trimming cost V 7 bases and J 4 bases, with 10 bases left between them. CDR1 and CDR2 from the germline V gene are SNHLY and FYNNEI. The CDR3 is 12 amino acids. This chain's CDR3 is CASTGGAYGYTF. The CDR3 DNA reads TGTGCCAGCACGGGAGGGGCCTATGGCTACACCTTC. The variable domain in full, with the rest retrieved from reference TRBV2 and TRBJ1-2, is EPEVTQTPSHQVTQMGQEVILRCVPISNHLYFYWYRQILGQKVEFLVSFYNNEISEKSEIFDDQFSVERPDGSNFTLKIRSTKLEDSAMYFCASTGGAYGYTFGSGTRLTVV.

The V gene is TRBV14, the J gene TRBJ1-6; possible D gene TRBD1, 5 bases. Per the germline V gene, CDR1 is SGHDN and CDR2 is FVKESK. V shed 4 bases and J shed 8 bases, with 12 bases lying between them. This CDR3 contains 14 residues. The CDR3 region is CASSRSRVDSPLHF. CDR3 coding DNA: TGTGCCAGCAGCCGTTCCAGGGTTGATTCACCCCTCCACTTT. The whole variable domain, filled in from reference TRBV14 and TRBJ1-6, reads EAGVTQFPSHSVIEKGQTVTLRCDPISGHDNLYWYRRVMGKEIKFLLHFVKESKQDESGMPNNRFLAERTGGTYSTLKVQPAELEDSGVYFCASSRSRVDSPLHFGNGTRLTVT.